The clone carrying this T cell receptor beta chain was counted only a few times. The antigen is undetermined. The data stem from a study of blood T cells in healthy people across ages. Turning to the study itself: About one barcoded beta molecule was captured per two T cells (by template switching). Findings of the study overall: Unsorted PBMCs ruled out conclusive naive versus antigen-experienced comparison.

Next came a second PCR, run for roughly 6 to 11 cycles, which used a sample-barcoded 5' primer along with a J-beta primer mix. TCRdb re-analysed the 5' RACE reads in MiXCR, keeping a single row per CDR3 protein. The sample holds about 1.8 million distinct CDR3 sequences, approximately 50% seen once. The V gene's germline CDR1 is SEHNR and CDR2 FQNEAQ (reference sequence). CDR3 length equals 19 residues. The J segment lost 0 bases and the V segment lost 5 bases, leaving 13 bases of the junction unmatched. This chain joins TRBV7-9 and TRBJ2-6, with 7 bases lining up with TRBD1. The receptor's source is a woman in her 40s in good health. The sample was blood. CDR3 sequence (DNA): TGTGCCAGCAGCCAAACCGTCCGGGACAGAGGCTCTGGGGCCAACGTCCTGACTTTC. Translating it yields CASSQTVRDRGSGANVLTF.